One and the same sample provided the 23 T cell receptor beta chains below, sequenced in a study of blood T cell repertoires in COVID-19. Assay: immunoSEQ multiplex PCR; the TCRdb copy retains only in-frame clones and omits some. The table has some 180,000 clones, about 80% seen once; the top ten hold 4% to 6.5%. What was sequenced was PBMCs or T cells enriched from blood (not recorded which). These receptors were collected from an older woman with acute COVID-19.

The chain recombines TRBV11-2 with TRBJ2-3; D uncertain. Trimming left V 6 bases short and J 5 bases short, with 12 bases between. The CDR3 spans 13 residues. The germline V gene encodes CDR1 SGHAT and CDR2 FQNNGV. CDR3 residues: CASSRNYGDTQYF. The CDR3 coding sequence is TGTGCCAGCAGTCGTAACTACGGAGATACGCAGTATTTT.

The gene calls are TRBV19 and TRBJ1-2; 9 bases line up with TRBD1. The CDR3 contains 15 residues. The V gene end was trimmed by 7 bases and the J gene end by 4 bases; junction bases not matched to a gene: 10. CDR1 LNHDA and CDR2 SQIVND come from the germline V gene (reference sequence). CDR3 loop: CASIPNRGRLYGYTF. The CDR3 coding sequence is TGTGCCAGTATCCCAAACAGGGGGCGCCTCTATGGCTACACCTTC.

The DNA for the CDR3 is TGTGCCAGCAGCTTAGGAGTTAGAGCGGGGGGGCCAGAAAAAGAGACCCAGTACTTC. Encoded protein: CASSLGVRAGGPEKETQYF. This rearrangement joins TRBV11-2 to TRBJ2-5, with 10 bases fitting TRBD2. V dropped 1 base and J dropped 3; count of bases not matched to a gene: 14. Germline lookup yields CDR1 SGHAT and CDR2 FQNNGV. The CDR3 is 19 residues long.

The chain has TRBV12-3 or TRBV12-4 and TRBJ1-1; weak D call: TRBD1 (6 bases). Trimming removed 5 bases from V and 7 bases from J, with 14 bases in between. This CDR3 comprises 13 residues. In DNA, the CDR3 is TGTGCCAGCAGTATGCGCCAGGGGTTTGAAGCTTTCTTT. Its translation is CASSMRQGFEAFF.

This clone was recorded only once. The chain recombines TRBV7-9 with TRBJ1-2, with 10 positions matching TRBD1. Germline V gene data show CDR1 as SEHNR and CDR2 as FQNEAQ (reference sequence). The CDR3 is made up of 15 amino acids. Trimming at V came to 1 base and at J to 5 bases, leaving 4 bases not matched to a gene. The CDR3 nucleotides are TGTGCCAGCAGCTTAGGGACAGGGGGAGGATATGGCTACACCTTC. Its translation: CASSLGTGGGYGYTF.

The CDR3 loop reads CASSPQRGSNQPQHF. As DNA, the CDR3 is TGCGCCAGCAGCCCCCAAAGGGGCAGCAATCAGCCCCAGCATTTT. V gene TRBV4-3 combines with J gene TRBJ1-5; TRBD1 is a possible D gene (5 bases). Deletions cut 4 bases from V and 1 base from J, with 11 bases between. Germline loops: CDR1 LGHNA, CDR2 YSLEER. This CDR3 spans 15 amino acids.

The CDR3 here is CASTTPSSVETQYF. In nucleotides, the CDR3 is TGTGCCAGCACCACCCCCTCCAGCGTAGAGACCCAGTACTTC. V is TRBV3-1 (or the pseudogene TRBV3-2) and J is TRBJ2-5, with D unresolved. The CDR3 length is 14 residues. V was clipped by 7 bases and J by 4 bases, with 16 bases between them. Germline CDR1 reads LGHDT; CDR2 reads YNNKEL (reference sequence).

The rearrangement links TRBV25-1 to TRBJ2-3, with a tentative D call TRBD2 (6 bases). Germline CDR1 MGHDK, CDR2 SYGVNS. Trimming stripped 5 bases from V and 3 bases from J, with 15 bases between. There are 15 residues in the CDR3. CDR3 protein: CASSQGAGRTDTQYF. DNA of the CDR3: TGTGCCAGCAGTCAAGGGGCGGGACGAACAGATACGCAGTATTTT.

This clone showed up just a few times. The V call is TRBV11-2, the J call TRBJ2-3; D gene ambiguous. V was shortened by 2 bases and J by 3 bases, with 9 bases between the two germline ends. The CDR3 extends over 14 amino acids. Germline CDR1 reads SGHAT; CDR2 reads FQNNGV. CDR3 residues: CASSLFVETDTQYF. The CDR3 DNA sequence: TGTGCCAGCAGCTTATTTGTGGAGACAGATACGCAGTATTTT.

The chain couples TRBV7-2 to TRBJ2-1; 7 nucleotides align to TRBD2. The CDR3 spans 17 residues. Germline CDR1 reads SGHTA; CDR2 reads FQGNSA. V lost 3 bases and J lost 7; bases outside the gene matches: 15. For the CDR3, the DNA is TGTGCCAGCAGCTTCGGGGTTGGGAGGGAATCATTTAATGAGCAGTTCTTC. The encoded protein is CASSFGVGRESFNEQFF.

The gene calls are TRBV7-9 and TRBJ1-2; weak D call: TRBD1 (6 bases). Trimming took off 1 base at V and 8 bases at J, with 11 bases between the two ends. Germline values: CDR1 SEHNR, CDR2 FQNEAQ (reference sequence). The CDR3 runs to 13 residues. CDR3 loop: CASSLEGGEGYTF. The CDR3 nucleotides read TGTGCCAGCAGCTTAGAAGGGGGGGAAGGCTACACCTTC.

CDR3 protein: CASSDRVTGELFF. The CDR3 coding sequence is TGTGCCAGCAGCGACAGGGTCACCGGGGAGCTGTTTTTT. This chain connects TRBV9 to TRBJ2-2, with a weak D call TRBD1 (6 bases). CDR1 SGDLS and CDR2 YYNGEE come from the germline V gene. V lost 3 bases and J lost 4, with 7 bases in between. This CDR3 is 13 amino acids long.

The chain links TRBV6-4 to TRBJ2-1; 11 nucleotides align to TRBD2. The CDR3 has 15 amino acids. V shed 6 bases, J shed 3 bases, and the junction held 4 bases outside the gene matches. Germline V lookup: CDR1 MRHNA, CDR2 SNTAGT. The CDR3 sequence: CASRKTSGGYNEQFF. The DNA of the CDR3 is TGTGCCAGCAGAAAAACTAGCGGGGGCTACAATGAGCAGTTCTTC.

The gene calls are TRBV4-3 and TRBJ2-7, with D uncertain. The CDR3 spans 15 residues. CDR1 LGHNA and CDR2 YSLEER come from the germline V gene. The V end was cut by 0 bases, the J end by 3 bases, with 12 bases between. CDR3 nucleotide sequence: TGCGCCAGCAGCCAAGATCCCTTTACGGGCTACGAGCAGTACTTC. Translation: CASSQDPFTGYEQYF.

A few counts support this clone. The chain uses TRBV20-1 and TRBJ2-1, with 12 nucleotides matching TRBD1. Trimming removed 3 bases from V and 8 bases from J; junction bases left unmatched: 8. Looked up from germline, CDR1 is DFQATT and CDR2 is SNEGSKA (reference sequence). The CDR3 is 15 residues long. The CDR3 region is CSASFLGQGAHEQFF. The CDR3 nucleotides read TGCAGTGCTAGTTTCTTGGGACAGGGGGCCCATGAGCAGTTCTTC.

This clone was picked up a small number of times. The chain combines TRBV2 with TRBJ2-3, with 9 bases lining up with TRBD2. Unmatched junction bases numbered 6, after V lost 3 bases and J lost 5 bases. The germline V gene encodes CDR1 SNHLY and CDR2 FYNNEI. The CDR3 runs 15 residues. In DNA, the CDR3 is TGTGCCAGCAGTGATAGCGGGGGCTGGGTAGATACGCAGTATTTT. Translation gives CASSDSGGWVDTQYF.

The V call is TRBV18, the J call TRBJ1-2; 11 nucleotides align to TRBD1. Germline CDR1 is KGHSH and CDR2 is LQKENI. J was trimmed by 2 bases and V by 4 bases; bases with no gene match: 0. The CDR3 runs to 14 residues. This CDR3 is CASSRDRGNYGYTF. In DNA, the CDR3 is TGTGCCAGCTCACGGGACAGGGGGAACTATGGCTACACCTTC.

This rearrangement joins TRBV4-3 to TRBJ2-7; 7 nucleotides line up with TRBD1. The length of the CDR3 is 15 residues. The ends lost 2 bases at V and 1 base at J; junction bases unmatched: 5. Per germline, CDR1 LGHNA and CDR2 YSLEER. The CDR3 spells CASSQNTGQSYEQYF. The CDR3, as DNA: TGCGCCAGCAGCCAAAATACGGGACAGTCCTACGAGCAGTACTTC.

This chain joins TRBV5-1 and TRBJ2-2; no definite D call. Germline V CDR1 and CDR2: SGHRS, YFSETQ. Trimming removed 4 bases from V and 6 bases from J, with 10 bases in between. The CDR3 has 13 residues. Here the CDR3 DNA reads TGCGCCAGCAGCCCCAATCCATCCGGGGAGCTGTTTTTT. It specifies CASSPNPSGELFF.

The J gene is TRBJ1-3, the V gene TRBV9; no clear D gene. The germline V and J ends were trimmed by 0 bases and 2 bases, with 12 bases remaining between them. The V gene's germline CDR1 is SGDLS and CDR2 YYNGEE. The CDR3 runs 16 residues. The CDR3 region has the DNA TGTGCCAGCAGCGTAGCTCATGGAGGCGCTGGAAACACCATATATTTT. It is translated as CASSVAHGGAGNTIYF. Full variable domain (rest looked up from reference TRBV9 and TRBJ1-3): DSGVTQTPKHLITATGQRVTLRCSPRSGDLSVYWYQQSLDQGLQFLIQYYNGEERAKGNILERFSAQQFPDLHSELNLSSLELGDSALYFCASSVAHGGAGNTIYFGEGSWLTVV.

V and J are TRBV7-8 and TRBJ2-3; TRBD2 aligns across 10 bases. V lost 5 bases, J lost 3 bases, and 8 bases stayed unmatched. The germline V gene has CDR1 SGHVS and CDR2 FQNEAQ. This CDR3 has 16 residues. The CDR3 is CASSRSSGRRTDTQYF. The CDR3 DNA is TGTGCCAGCAGCCGCTCTAGCGGGAGACGGACAGATACGCAGTATTTT.

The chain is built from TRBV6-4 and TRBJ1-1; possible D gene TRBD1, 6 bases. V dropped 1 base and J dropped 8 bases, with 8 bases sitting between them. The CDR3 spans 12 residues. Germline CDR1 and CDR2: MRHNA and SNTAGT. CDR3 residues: CASSDYTGEAFF. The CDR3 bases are TGTGCCAGCAGTGACTATACAGGGGAAGCTTTCTTT.

Here the CDR3 reads CASSQEGGTGYNEQFF. Written as DNA, the CDR3 is TGCGCCAGCAGCCAAGAAGGGGGGACAGGGTACAATGAGCAGTTCTTC. The V call is TRBV4-3, the J call TRBJ2-1, with TRBD1 matching 9 bases. V trimming: 0 bases; J trimming: 4 bases; junction bases outside the gene matches: 4. The CDR3 has 16 residues. Germline-derived CDR1 and CDR2 are LGHNA and YSLEER.